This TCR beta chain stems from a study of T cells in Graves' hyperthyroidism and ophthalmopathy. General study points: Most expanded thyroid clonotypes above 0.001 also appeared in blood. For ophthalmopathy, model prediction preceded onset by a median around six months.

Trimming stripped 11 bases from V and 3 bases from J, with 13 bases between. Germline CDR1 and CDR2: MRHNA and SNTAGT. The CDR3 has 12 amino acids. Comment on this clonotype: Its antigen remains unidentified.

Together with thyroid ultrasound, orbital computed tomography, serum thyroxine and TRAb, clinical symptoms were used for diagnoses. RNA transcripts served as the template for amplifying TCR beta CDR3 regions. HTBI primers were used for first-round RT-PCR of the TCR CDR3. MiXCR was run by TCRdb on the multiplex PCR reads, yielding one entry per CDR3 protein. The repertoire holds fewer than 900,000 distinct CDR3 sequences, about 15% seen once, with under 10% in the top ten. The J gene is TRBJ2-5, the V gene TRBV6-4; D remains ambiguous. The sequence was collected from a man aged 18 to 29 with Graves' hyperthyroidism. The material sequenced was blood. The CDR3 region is CAPTETKETQYF. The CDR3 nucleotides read TGTGCCCCCACGGAGACGAAAGAGACCCAGTACTTC.